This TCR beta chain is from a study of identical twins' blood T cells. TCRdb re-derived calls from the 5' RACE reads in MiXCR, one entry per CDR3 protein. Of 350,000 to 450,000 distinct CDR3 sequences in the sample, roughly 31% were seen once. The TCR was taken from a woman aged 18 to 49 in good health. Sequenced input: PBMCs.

Here the CDR3 DNA reads TGTGCCAGTCAAGGGGAGACTGGTTCACCCCTCCACTTT. The encoded protein is CASQGETGSPLHF. The chain links TRBV2 to TRBJ1-6; possibly TRBD1 for D (5 bases). The germline V and J ends were trimmed by 9 bases and 9 bases, with 15 bases remaining between them. CDR3 size: 13 residues. The germline V gene has CDR1 SNHLY and CDR2 FYNNEI.